The T cell receptor beta chain under discussion was sequenced for a study of HIV-infected children after antiretroviral therapy interruption. Study context: Weeks 0, 12, interruption end (24 or 48), and about 3 years post-study gave interruption-arm samples. Study outcomes and limitations: After treatment interruption started, naive CD4+ CDR3 overlap across time points dropped. The Gini coefficient of naive CD4+ repertoires rose, returning to baseline by 3 years.

Many counts were recorded for this clonotype. Antigen: not known. Germline V lookup: CDR1 DFQATT, CDR2 SNEGSKA (reference sequence). The germline V and J ends were trimmed by 5 bases and 0 bases, with 20 bases remaining between them. This CDR3 contains 17 residues. The treatment was: PENTA 11 planned treatment interruption arm or continuous ART arm. Participants had taken at least three-drug ART for at least 24 weeks. A 3' RACE protocol on RNA, with unique molecular identifiers, produced the TCR library. TCRdb redid the calling of the 3' RACE reads with MiXCR, one entry per CDR3 protein. The sample lists 15,000 to 16,000 distinct CDR3 sequences, 3.4% occurring once.

The clonotype originates from a child aged 2 to 17 with HIV. The sequencing used CD45RA+ CD4+ T cells from PBMCs, collected from a donor given antiretroviral therapy, either interrupted or continuous. Described subset: naive CD4+ CD45RA+ CD45RO- T cells. The V gene is TRBV20-1, the J gene TRBJ1-3; perhaps TRBD1 as D (5 bases). This CDR3 reads CSALHRDGPFSGNTIYF. The CDR3 region has the DNA TGCAGTGCTCTTCACCGGGACGGACCTTTCTCTGGAAACACCATATATTTT.